This TCR beta chain emerged from a study of blood T cell repertoires in COVID-19. Study as a whole: Sites across the United States, Italy and Spain contributed samples from acute and convalescent COVID-19. PBMCs, B-cell-depleted T cells, or T cells were the source of the cDNA or gDNA that made up the material.

Here immunoSEQ multiplex PCR was the method, and the copy in TCRdb shows in-frame clones only, minus some. The sample records fewer than 250,000 clones, around four fifths being singletons. Germline loops: CDR1 MDHEN, CDR2 SYDVKM. CDR3 length: 14 residues. V lost 5 bases and J lost 4; bases outside the gene matches: 7. In its sample, this clone was seen once. The chain combines TRBV28 with TRBJ1-2, with 7 bases lining up with TRBD1. This clonotype was obtained from a man aged 60 to 69 with COVID-19, enrolled during active disease. Sequenced: peripheral blood. The CDR3 bases are TGTGCCAGCAGTACAACAGGGGAATCCTATGGCTACACCTTC. This encodes CASSTTGESYGYTF.